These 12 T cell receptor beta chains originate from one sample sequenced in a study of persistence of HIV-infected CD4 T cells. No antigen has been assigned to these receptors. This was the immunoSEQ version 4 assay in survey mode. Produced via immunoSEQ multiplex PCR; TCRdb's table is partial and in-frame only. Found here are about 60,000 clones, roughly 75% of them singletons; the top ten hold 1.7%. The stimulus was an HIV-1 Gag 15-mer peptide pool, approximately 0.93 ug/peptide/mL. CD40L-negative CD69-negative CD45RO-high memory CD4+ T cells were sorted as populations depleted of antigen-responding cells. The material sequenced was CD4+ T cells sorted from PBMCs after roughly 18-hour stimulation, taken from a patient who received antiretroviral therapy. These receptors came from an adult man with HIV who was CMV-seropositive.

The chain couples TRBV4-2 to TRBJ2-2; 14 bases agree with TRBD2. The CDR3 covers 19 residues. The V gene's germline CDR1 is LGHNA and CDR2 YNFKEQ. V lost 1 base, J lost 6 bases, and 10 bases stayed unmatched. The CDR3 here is CASSQARLAGGRGAGELFF. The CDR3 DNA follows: TGTGCCAGCAGCCAAGCGAGACTAGCGGGGGGGCGAGGGGCCGGGGAGCTGTTTTTT.

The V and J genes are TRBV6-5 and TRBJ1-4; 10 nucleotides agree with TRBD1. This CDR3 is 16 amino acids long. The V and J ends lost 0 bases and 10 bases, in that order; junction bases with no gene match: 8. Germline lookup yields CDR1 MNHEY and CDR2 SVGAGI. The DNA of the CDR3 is TGTGCCAGCAGTTACTCCCTCAGGACAGGGGGTGGAAAACTGTTTTTT. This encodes CASSYSLRTGGGKLFF.

CDR3 in amino acids: CATSRDGSGQGGKLFF. For the CDR3, the DNA is TGTGCCACCAGCAGAGATGGCTCGGGACAGGGGGGAAAACTGTTTTTT. V usage is TRBV15 and J usage is TRBJ1-4; the match to TRBD1 covers 11 bases. The trim removed 0 bases at V and 10 bases at J, leaving 7 bases unmatched. From germline, CDR1 is LNHNV and CDR2 YYDKDF (reference sequence). This CDR3 spans 16 amino acids.

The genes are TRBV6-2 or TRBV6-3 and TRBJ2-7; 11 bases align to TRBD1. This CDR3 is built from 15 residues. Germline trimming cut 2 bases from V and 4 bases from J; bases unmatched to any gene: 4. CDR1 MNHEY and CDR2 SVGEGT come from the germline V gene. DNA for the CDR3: TGTGCCAGCAGTTACCAAGGACAGGGGGCGTACGAGCAGTACTTC. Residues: CASSYQGQGAYEQYF.

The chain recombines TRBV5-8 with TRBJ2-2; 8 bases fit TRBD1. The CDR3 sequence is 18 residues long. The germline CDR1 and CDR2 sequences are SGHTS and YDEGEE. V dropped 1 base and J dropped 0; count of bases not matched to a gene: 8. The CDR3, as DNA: TGTGCCAGCAGCTTGTCGCAGGGGGCTAACTCGAACACCGGGGAGCTGTTTTTT. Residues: CASSLSQGANSNTGELFF.

The CDR3: CASTRSGADYTF. CDR3 in DNA: TGTGCCAGCACCAGGTCGGGGGCAGACTACACCTTC. The chain recombines TRBV6-5 with TRBJ1-2; tentatively, D is TRBD1 (6 bases). The CDR3 contains 12 residues. V gave up 7 bases and J gave up 10 bases, with 16 bases separating them. From germline, CDR1 is MNHEY and CDR2 SVGAGI.

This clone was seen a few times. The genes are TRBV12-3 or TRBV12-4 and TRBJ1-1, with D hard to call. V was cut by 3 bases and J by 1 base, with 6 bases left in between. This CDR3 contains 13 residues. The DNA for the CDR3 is TGTGCCAGCAGTTTGACGGAGAACACTGAAGCTTTCTTT. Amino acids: CASSLTENTEAFF.

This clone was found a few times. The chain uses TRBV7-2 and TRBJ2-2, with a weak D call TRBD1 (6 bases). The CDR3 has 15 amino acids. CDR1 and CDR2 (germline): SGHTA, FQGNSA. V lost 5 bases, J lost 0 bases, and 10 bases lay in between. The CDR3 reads CASSKGHTNTGELFF. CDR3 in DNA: TGTGCCAGCAGCAAGGGACATACGAACACCGGGGAGCTGTTTTTT.

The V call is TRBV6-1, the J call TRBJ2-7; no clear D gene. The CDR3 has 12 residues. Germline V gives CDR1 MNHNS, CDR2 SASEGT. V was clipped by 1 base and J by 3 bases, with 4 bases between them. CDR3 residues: CASSEGFYEQYF. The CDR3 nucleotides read TGTGCCAGCAGTGAAGGCTTCTACGAGCAGTACTTC.

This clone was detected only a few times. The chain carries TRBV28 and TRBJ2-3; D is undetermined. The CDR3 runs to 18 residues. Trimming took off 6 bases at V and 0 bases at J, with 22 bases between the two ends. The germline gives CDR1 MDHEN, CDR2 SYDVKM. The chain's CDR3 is CASSLLTAGVTSTDTQYF. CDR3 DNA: TGTGCCAGCAGCCTATTGACGGCAGGCGTCACTAGCACAGATACGCAGTATTTT.

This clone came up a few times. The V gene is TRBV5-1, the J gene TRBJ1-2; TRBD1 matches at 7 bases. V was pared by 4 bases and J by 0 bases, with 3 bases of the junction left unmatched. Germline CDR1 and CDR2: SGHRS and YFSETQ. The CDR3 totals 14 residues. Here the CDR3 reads CASSAGTANYGYTF. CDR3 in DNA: TGCGCCAGCAGCGCCGGGACAGCTAACTATGGCTACACCTTC.

The CDR3 here is CASKRRSMNTEAFF. In DNA form, the CDR3 reads TGTGCCAGCAAGCGTCGCAGCATGAACACTGAAGCTTTCTTT. The J gene is TRBJ1-1, the V gene TRBV27; D uncertain. Germline assignment: CDR1 MNHEY and CDR2 SMNVEV (reference sequence). V dropped 7 bases and J dropped 0 bases, with 12 bases sitting between them. This CDR3 spans 14 amino acids.